This TCR beta chain derives from a study of control samples from healthy donors and cancer patients. The CDR3 contains 17 residues. CDR1 and CDR2 from the germline V gene are LGHDT and YNNKEL (reference sequence). V was clipped by 4 bases and J by 10 bases, with 23 bases between them. The protocol was immunoSEQ multiplex PCR, while the TCRdb copy is restricted to in-frame clones and leaves out a portion. Found here are 250,000 to 300,000 clones, approximately 80% of them singletons; the top ten hold 13%. The sequence was obtained from a woman aged 55-69 years with lung cancer. V gene TRBV3-1 (or the pseudogene TRBV3-2) combines with J gene TRBJ1-6; D is perhaps TRBD1 (6 bases). What was sequenced was PBMCs. CDR3 amino acids: CASSRLTAGALGSPLHF. The CDR3 nucleotides are TGTGCCAGCAGCCGCCTGACGGCAGGGGCCCTAGGGTCACCCCTCCACTTT.